The entry below gives a single TCR beta chain sequence along with its context. Its matching antigen is unknown. Assay used: immunoSEQ multiplex PCR; TCRdb lists only in-frame clones, some missing. The top ten hold 5.3% of the sample, which has about 56,000 clones, over 70% seen once. Germline-derived CDR1 and CDR2 are MNHEY and SVGAGI. V was clipped by 6 bases and J by 3 bases; unmatched bases: 4. This CDR3 has 14 amino acids. The data stem from a study of a mutant IDH1 vaccine in newly diagnosed glioma. Study overall: There were about 60% males and about 38% females among treated patients, whose mean age was approximately 38 years. Visits designated V12 and V13 were conducted at weeks 35 and 47, respectively.

Sample time point: week 47, end of study. A single vaccine dose contained 300 ug of mutant IDH1 20-mer peptide, and topical imiquimod was used with it. New WHO grade 3 or 4 astrocytomas that were IDH1-mutant and ATRX-lost occurred in the donors. This sequence joins TRBV6-5 and TRBJ2-5, with 10 bases lining up with TRBD2. The input for sequencing was PBMCs, taken from a glioma patient whose treatment included an IDH1 peptide vaccine. The TCR was taken from a man aged 50-59 years with glioma. This CDR3 reads CASREGLAEETQYF. The CDR3 DNA reads TGTGCCAGCAGGGAAGGACTAGCGGAAGAGACCCAGTACTTC.